These 30 T cell receptor beta chains came from one sample sequenced in a study of shared clonotypes between healthy human individuals. Method: immunoSEQ multiplex PCR; TCRdb's copy keeps in-frame clones and lacks some. The table lists around 2.1 million clones, approximately 94% of them singletons, with over 0.1% in the top ten. Sequencing input: naive CD4+ T cells sorted from blood. The subset denotes: CD45RA+ positively selected. These receptors all come from a young man in good health.

The V and J genes are TRBV19 and TRBJ1-5; D is undetermined. The CDR3 has 14 amino acids. Trimming cost V 7 bases and J 0 bases, with 10 bases left between them. The germline gives CDR1 LNHDA, CDR2 SQIVND (reference sequence). The CDR3 DNA sequence: TGTGCCAGTACAGGAGGGAATAGCAATCAGCCCCAGCATTTT. This codes for CASTGGNSNQPQHF.

The rearrangement joins TRBV28 to TRBJ2-7; D not resolved. The V gene lost 5 bases and the J gene lost 4 bases, with 15 bases spanning the gap. The germline V gene encodes CDR1 MDHEN and CDR2 SYDVKM. There are 14 residues in the CDR3. CDR3 sequence: CASSPRYTAYEQYF. The CDR3 coding sequence is TGTGCCAGCAGTCCCCGCTATACCGCATACGAGCAGTACTTC.

This chain connects TRBV18 to TRBJ1-2; D perhaps matches TRBD1 (5 bases). Trimming removed 0 bases at V and 4 bases at J, with 9 bases between. CDR1 is KGHSH, CDR2 LQKENI, per germline. This CDR3 contains 14 residues. CDR3 DNA: TGTGCCAGCTCACCACCGAACAGGTCCTATGGCTACACCTTC. This sequence encodes CASSPPNRSYGYTF.

The CDR3 loop is CASSQGTGDNEQFF. The CDR3 DNA follows: TGTGCCAGCAGCCAGGGGACAGGGGACAATGAGCAGTTCTTC. The rearrangement joins TRBV11-3 to TRBJ2-1; 10 bases are a match to TRBD1. The CDR3 is 14 residues long. In germline, CDR1 is SGHNT, CDR2 YENEEA. V was pared by 5 bases and J by 5 bases, with 3 bases of the junction left unmatched.

This chain uses TRBV7-9 with TRBJ2-7, with D possibly being TRBD1 or TRBD2 (5 bases each). The V gene lost 5 bases and the J gene lost 4 bases, with 15 bases spanning the gap. In germline, CDR1 is SEHNR, CDR2 FQNEAQ (reference sequence). CDR3 length: 14 amino acids. The CDR3 here is CASSVTEPGYEQYF. The CDR3 bases are TGTGCCAGCAGCGTGACAGAACCGGGGTACGAGCAGTACTTC.

The count of this clone is one. The V and J genes are TRBV2 and TRBJ2-3; 13 nucleotides line up with TRBD2. Germline CDR1 reads SNHLY; CDR2 reads FYNNEI. V lost 4 bases, J lost 3 bases, and 4 bases stayed unmatched. The CDR3 is 16 amino acids. CDR3 amino acids: CASSARLAGGTDTQYF. The DNA of the CDR3 is TGTGCCAGCAGTGCCAGACTAGCGGGAGGAACAGATACGCAGTATTTT. Looking up the rest from reference TRBV2 and TRBJ2-3 gives the full variable domain: EPEVTQTPSHQVTQMGQEVILRCVPISNHLYFYWYRQILGQKVEFLVSFYNNEISEKSEIFDDQFSVERPDGSNFTLKIRSTKLEDSAMYFCASSARLAGGTDTQYFGPGTRLTVL.

About this clone itself: The same CDR3 also results from other DNA sequences found in this sample. The genes are TRBV4-1 and TRBJ2-5, with 7 bases matching TRBD1. Per germline, CDR1 MGHRA and CDR2 YSYEKL. The J segment lost 0 bases and the V segment lost 1 base, leaving 2 bases of the junction unmatched. The CDR3 has 15 amino acids. CDR3 residues: CASSQGDRDQETQYF. In nucleotides, the CDR3 is TGCGCCAGCAGCCAAGGTGACAGGGACCAAGAGACCCAGTACTTC.

The rearrangement links TRBV11-1 to TRBJ2-7; no clear D. Per germline, CDR1 SGHAT and CDR2 FQDESV (reference sequence). This CDR3 is built from 14 residues. V was pared by 1 base and J by 7 bases, with 14 bases between. The CDR3 DNA sequence: TGTGCCAGCAGCTTAGGCGTAGCAGTAAGGGAGCAGTACTTC. Translation gives CASSLGVAVREQYF.

V and J are TRBV2 and TRBJ2-7; 8 nucleotides agree with TRBD2. The CDR3 is made up of 15 amino acids. Germline V lookup: CDR1 SNHLY, CDR2 FYNNEI. V lost 10 bases, J lost 4 bases, and 15 bases stayed unmatched. CDR3 sequence reads: CATQPGLVGRYEQYF. DNA of the CDR3: TGTGCCACCCAGCCGGGACTAGTGGGGCGGTACGAGCAGTACTTC.

This rearrangement joins TRBV6-6 to TRBJ2-2; no definite D call. Germline CDR1 and CDR2: MNHNY and SVGAGI (reference sequence). Trimming stripped 0 bases from V and 1 base from J, with 0 bases between. The CDR3 is 13 residues long. CDR3 DNA: TGTGCCAGCAGTTACTCGAACACCGGGGAGCTGTTTTTT. The encoded protein is CASSYSNTGELFF.

On this clone itself: The identical CDR3 is also encoded by other nucleotide sequences in the sample. The chain joins TRBV7-9 to TRBJ1-2; D is unclear. CDR3 length equals 13 residues. The V gene lost 1 base and the J gene lost 6 bases, with 9 bases spanning the gap. Germline V gene lookup returns CDR1 SEHNR and CDR2 FQNEAQ (reference sequence). DNA for the CDR3: TGTGCCAGCAGCTTAGATGGAGTGGATGGCTACACCTTC. Translated, it gives CASSLDGVDGYTF. The full variable domain, in which reference TRBV7-9 and TRBJ1-2 provide the parts outside the CDR3, is DTGVSQNPRHKITKRGQNVTFRCDPISEHNRLYWYRQTLGQGPEFLTYFQNEAQLEKSRLLSDRFSAERPKGSFSTLEIQRTEQGDSAMYLCASSLDGVDGYTFGSGTRLTVV.

The rearrangement uses TRBV4-1 and TRBJ2-7; D not resolved. The CDR3 extends over 16 amino acids. From germline, CDR1 is MGHRA and CDR2 YSYEKL. V shed 0 bases and J shed 1 base, with 13 bases lying between them. In nucleotides, the CDR3 is TGCGCCAGCAGCCAAGATCCTGGGCTATCATCCTACGAGCAGTACTTC. Amino acids: CASSQDPGLSSYEQYF.

This clone was detected a few times. The V gene is TRBV28, the J gene TRBJ2-6; 12 bases align to TRBD1. This CDR3 is 20 amino acids long. The V gene end was trimmed by 7 bases and the J gene end by 4 bases; junction bases not matched to a gene: 17. Germline CDR1 reads MDHEN; CDR2 reads SYDVKM. The CDR3 sequence is CASTPSGTGGAGTGANVLTF. DNA of the CDR3: TGTGCCAGCACCCCATCCGGGACAGGGGGCGCAGGGACCGGGGCCAACGTCCTGACTTTC.

The V and J genes are TRBV19 and TRBJ2-7, with D perhaps TRBD1 (5 bases). The V gene lost 1 base and the J gene lost 4 bases, with 14 bases spanning the gap. The CDR3 runs 15 residues. Germline CDR1 is LNHDA and CDR2 is SQIVND (reference sequence). As DNA, the CDR3 is TGTGCCAGTAGTATAGCTGGACATCGGGTATACGAGCAGTACTTC. Its translation: CASSIAGHRVYEQYF.

The chain is built from TRBV2 and TRBJ2-1; 9 bases are shared with TRBD2. J lost 7 bases, V lost 6 bases, and 13 bases had no gene match. The germline V gene encodes CDR1 SNHLY and CDR2 FYNNEI. CDR3 length equals 16 residues. This CDR3 is CASREPGGGAFNEQFF. The CDR3 DNA is TGTGCCAGCAGGGAACCTGGCGGGGGGGCCTTTAATGAGCAGTTCTTC. Filled out from reference TRBV2 and TRBJ2-1, the complete variable domain reads EPEVTQTPSHQVTQMGQEVILRCVPISNHLYFYWYRQILGQKVEFLVSFYNNEISEKSEIFDDQFSVERPDGSNFTLKIRSTKLEDSAMYFCASREPGGGAFNEQFFGPGTRLTVL.

The chain links TRBV5-1 to TRBJ2-7, with D perhaps matching TRBD2 (5 bases). V lost 3 bases to trimming and J lost 6 bases, with 10 bases between them. Germline CDR1 reads SGHRS; CDR2 reads YFSETQ. The CDR3 has 12 residues. CDR3 amino acids: CASSSGSSEQYF. The CDR3 nucleotides read TGCGCCAGCAGCTCGGGATCGAGCGAGCAGTACTTC.

The table lists this clone with a count of one. This chain joins TRBV7-9 and TRBJ1-5, with 8 bases lining up with TRBD1. The CDR3 consists of 15 residues. CDR1 is SEHNR, CDR2 FQNEAQ, per germline (reference sequence). The trim removed 5 bases at V and 3 bases at J, leaving 6 bases unmatched. The CDR3 nucleotides are TGTGCCAGCAGCCTAGGGGACAGGCCCAATCAGCCCCAGCATTTT. Its translation is CASSLGDRPNQPQHF.

V gene TRBV10-1 combines with J gene TRBJ1-1; D gene uncertain. Germline V gives CDR1 WNHNN, CDR2 SYGVQD (reference sequence). The CDR3 is 16 residues long. The CDR3 DNA sequence: TGCCCAAACCCGTTCTACGCATTTGACAAGAACACTGAAGCTTTCTTT. Translation gives CPNPFYAFDKNTEAFF.

This clone was seen once. The chain carries TRBV18 and TRBJ1-6; the D is unclear. The V end lost 4 bases, the J end lost 11 bases, and 12 bases lay between the germline ends. The CDR3 length is 13 residues. Germline V lookup: CDR1 KGHSH, CDR2 LQKENI. In DNA, the CDR3 is TGTGCCAGCTCACAGAACGAGGGTCCACCCCTCCACTTT. Its translation: CASSQNEGPPLHF. Using reference TRBV18 and TRBJ1-6 for the parts outside the CDR3, the full variable domain is NAGVMQNPRHLVRRRGQEARLRCSPMKGHSHVYWYRQLPEEGLKFMVYLQKENIIDESGMPKERFSAEFPKEGPSILRIQQVVRGDSAAYFCASSQNEGPPLHFGNGTRLTVT.

The V call is TRBV2, the J call TRBJ1-1; D unresolved. CDR3 length equals 15 residues. Per the germline V gene, CDR1 is SNHLY and CDR2 is FYNNEI. V lost 4 bases to trimming and J lost 10 bases, with 22 bases between them. The DNA for the CDR3 is TGTGCCAGCAGTGCGAATACGGTACAGTTATCGGTAGCTTTCTTT. It codes for CASSANTVQLSVAFF. The full variable domain, its missing parts supplied by reference TRBV2 and TRBJ1-1, is EPEVTQTPSHQVTQMGQEVILRCVPISNHLYFYWYRQILGQKVEFLVSFYNNEISEKSEIFDDQFSVERPDGSNFTLKIRSTKLEDSAMYFCASSANTVQLSVAFFGQGTRLTVV.

The V gene is TRBV30, the J gene TRBJ2-7; 13 bases fit TRBD2. From germline, CDR1 is GTSNPN and CDR2 SVGIG (reference sequence). The CDR3 is 14 amino acids. Trimming cost V 2 bases and J 4 bases; bases outside gene matches: 2. The CDR3 DNA sequence: TGTGCCTGGAGTAGGACTAGCGGGGGTTACGAGCAGTACTTC. This sequence encodes CAWSRTSGGYEQYF.

As concerns this clone: This specimen includes other DNA sequences encoding the same CDR3. CDR3 sequence (DNA): TGTGCCTGGAGTGTTTGGTCCAATGAAAAACTGTTTTTT. Translation gives CAWSVWSNEKLFF. The chain combines TRBV30 with TRBJ1-4, with unresolved D. This CDR3 comprises 13 residues. V lost 0 bases, J lost 5 bases, and 7 bases lay in between. Germline V gene data show CDR1 as GTSNPN and CDR2 as SVGIG (reference sequence).

The rearrangement joins TRBV18 to TRBJ1-1; 9 bases fit TRBD1. CDR1 and CDR2 (germline): KGHSH, LQKENI. The CDR3 runs 16 residues. V trimming: 2 bases; J trimming: 1 base; junction bases outside the gene matches: 5. CDR3 residues: CASSPSRDRANTEAFF. CDR3 coding DNA: TGTGCCAGCTCACCATCCCGGGACAGGGCGAACACTGAAGCTTTCTTT.

This rearrangement joins TRBV6-1 to TRBJ2-7; 7 positions agree with TRBD1. The CDR3 has 14 amino acids. Germline V lookup: CDR1 MNHNS, CDR2 SASEGT. Unmatched junction bases numbered 7, after V lost 5 bases and J lost 3 bases. This CDR3 reads CASSSGGSGYEQYF. CDR3 bases: TGTGCCAGCAGTTCAGGGGGAAGCGGCTACGAGCAGTACTTC.

A word on this clone: At the DNA level, this CDR3 is encoded by other sequences in the same sample as well. The chain combines TRBV5-1 with TRBJ1-1; D not certain. The germline gives CDR1 SGHRS, CDR2 YFSETQ. The V gene lost 3 bases and the J gene lost 1 base, with 7 bases spanning the gap. CDR3 size: 13 residues. The CDR3 spells CASSSTANTEAFF. Written as DNA, the CDR3 is TGCGCCAGCAGCTCGACTGCGAACACTGAAGCTTTCTTT.

The chain links TRBV19 to TRBJ1-1; no clear D. CDR1 and CDR2 (germline): LNHDA, SQIVND (reference sequence). V dropped 6 bases and J dropped 0 bases, with 20 bases sitting between them. The CDR3 is made up of 17 amino acids. This CDR3 reads CASSRRGASTMNTEAFF. CDR3 nucleotide sequence: TGTGCCAGTAGCCGACGGGGTGCGAGTACTATGAACACTGAAGCTTTCTTT.

The chain carries TRBV18 and TRBJ2-7; D gene ambiguous. Germline V gene sequence: CDR1 KGHSH, CDR2 LQKENI. Trimming removed 2 bases at V and 2 bases at J, with 7 bases between. The CDR3 has 13 amino acids. CDR3 nucleotides: TGTGCCAGCTCACCAATACAGACCTACGAGCAGTACTTC. This gives the protein CASSPIQTYEQYF.

About this clone: Other DNA sequences in this specimen translate into the identical CDR3. The chain employs TRBV5-1 and TRBJ2-7; 7 bases are a match to TRBD1. This CDR3 region has 13 residues. Germline CDR1 is SGHRS and CDR2 is YFSETQ. V dropped 0 bases and J dropped 5; count of bases not matched to a gene: 2. The CDR3 DNA reads TGCGCCAGCAGCTTGGGACAGGGTGACGAGCAGTACTTC. Encoded protein: CASSLGQGDEQYF. Looking up the rest from reference TRBV5-1 and TRBJ2-7 gives the full variable domain: KAGVTQTPRYLIKTRGQQVTLSCSPISGHRSVSWYQQTPGQGLQFLFEYFSETQRNKGNFPGRFSGRQFSNSRSEMNVSTLELGDSALYLCASSLGQGDEQYFGPGTRLTVT.

The chain employs TRBV19 and TRBJ1-5, with TRBD1 matching 9 bases. The junction had 16 bases not matched to a gene; V was cut back by 6 bases and J by 7 bases. CDR3 length: 17 amino acids. CDR1 and CDR2 from the germline V gene are LNHDA and SQIVND (reference sequence). CDR3 protein: CASREKPGTGREQPQHF. In DNA form, the CDR3 reads TGTGCCAGTAGAGAGAAACCCGGGACAGGGAGGGAACAGCCCCAGCATTTT.

The J gene is TRBJ2-3, the V gene TRBV11-3; no definite D call. Germline V CDR1 and CDR2: SGHNT, YENEEA. V lost 5 bases to trimming and J lost 0 bases, with 6 bases between them. The CDR3 is 13 residues long. The DNA of the CDR3 is TGTGCCAGCAGCGTAACTAGCACAGATACGCAGTATTTT. The encoded protein is CASSVTSTDTQYF.